The clone carrying this T cell receptor (beta chain) showed up just a few times. This CDR3 contains 14 residues. Germline loops: CDR1 DFQATT, CDR2 SNEGSKA (reference sequence). The V segment lost 5 bases and the J segment 4 bases; nucleotides outside the gene matches: 8. TCRdb independently ran MiXCR on the 5' RACE reads; one entry per CDR3 protein. The table records roughly 1.6 million distinct CDR3 sequences, about 32% of them present only once. This record belongs to a study of identical twins. This TCR was sampled from a newborn girl in good health. The chain recombines TRBV20-1 with TRBJ1-2, with 9 bases identical to TRBD1. Material: cord blood. The CDR3 bases are TGCAGTGCTTTTCCCGGGACAGGGCTCTATGGCTACACCTTC. Residues: CSAFPGTGLYGYTF.